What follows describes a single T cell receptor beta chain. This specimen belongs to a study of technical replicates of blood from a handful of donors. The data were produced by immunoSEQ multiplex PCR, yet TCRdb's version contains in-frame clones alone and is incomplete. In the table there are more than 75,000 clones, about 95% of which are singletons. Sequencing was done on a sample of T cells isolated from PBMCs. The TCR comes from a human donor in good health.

The CDR3 DNA reads TGTGCCAGCCGAAGGGAGGGAACTAATCAGCCCCAGCATTTT. It is translated as CASRREGTNQPQHF. The genes are TRBV18 and TRBJ1-5; D gene unclear. The CDR3 runs 14 residues. The germline V gene has CDR1 KGHSH and CDR2 LQKENI. V was trimmed by 8 bases and J by 4 bases, leaving 15 bases between them.